These T cell receptor beta chains were read from a single sample in a study of cytomegalovirus exposure and HLA in healthy donors. TCRdb's table, derived via immunoSEQ multiplex PCR, lists solely in-frame clones and lacks some. The data contain 110,000 to 150,000 clones, approximately 70% of them singletons. Sequences were obtained from PBMCs. All receptors come from a woman aged 60-75 years in good health and CMV-seropositive. CDR3s include the opening cysteine and the closing phenylalanine or tryptophan. Each record gives: J gene, clone size, V gene, D gene, CDR3 DNA, CDR3 protein. The D gene is left open where the match is weak. Expanded clones get a size class; other rows say once, few or many, or leave the size out.

J gene: TRBJ1-1; clone size: NA; V gene: TRBV19; D gene: TRBD1; CDR3 DNA: TGTGCCAGTACCCGGGACAGCATGAACACTGAAGCTTTCTTT; CDR3 protein: CASTRDSMNTEAFF
J gene: TRBJ2-7; clone size: NA; V gene: TRBV5-1; D gene: TRBD2; CDR3 DNA: TGCGCCAGCAGCAGTTGGACTAGCGAAGGGGGCGAGCAGTACTTC; CDR3 protein: CASSSWTSEGGEQYF
J gene: TRBJ1-4; clone size: medium-sized; V gene: TRBV7-9; D gene: TRBD1; CDR3 DNA: TGTGCCAGCAGCTTAGGGACAGGGAGAAAACTGTTTTTT; CDR3 protein: CASSLGTGRKLFF
J gene: TRBJ2-5; clone size: NA; V gene: TRBV6-5; D gene: NA; CDR3 DNA: TGTGCCAGCAGTAACAGGGAGACCCAGTACTTC; CDR3 protein: CASSNRETQYF
J gene: TRBJ1-5; clone size: NA; V gene: TRBV27; D gene: NA; CDR3 DNA: TGTGCCAGCAGTTTATCGAAGGGGAAGCCCCAGCATTTT; CDR3 protein: CASSLSKGKPQHF
J gene: TRBJ1-2; clone size: once; V gene: TRBV10-2; D gene: TRBD1; CDR3 DNA: TGCGCCAGCAGTTTAGCAGGGGGCAATAGCTACACCTTC; CDR3 protein: CASSLAGGNSYTF
J gene: TRBJ1-1; clone size: NA; V gene: TRBV13; D gene: NA; CDR3 DNA: TGTGCCAGCAGCTCCCCCGGGGAGAGGGACACTGAAGCTTTCTTT; CDR3 protein: CASSSPGERDTEAFF
J gene: TRBJ2-7; clone size: NA; V gene: TRBV6-1; D gene: TRBD2; CDR3 DNA: TGTGCCAGCAGTGACCCCTCTTCCCCAACTAGCGGGCTTGGCGAGCAGTACTTC; CDR3 protein: CASSDPSSPTSGLGEQYF
J gene: TRBJ1-5; clone size: NA; V gene: TRBV27; D gene: NA; CDR3 DNA: TGTGCCAGCAGTCCGAGGACAGTGGATCAGCCCCAGCATTTT; CDR3 protein: CASSPRTVDQPQHF
J gene: TRBJ2-3; clone size: NA; V gene: TRBV2; D gene: NA; CDR3 DNA: TGTGCCAGCTTCCCCTTTTCTAGCGATTATAACCCCACAGATACGCAGTATTTT; CDR3 protein: CASFPFSSDYNPTDTQYF
J gene: TRBJ2-7; clone size: NA; V gene: TRBV6-6; D gene: TRBD2; CDR3 DNA: TGTGCCAGCAGTGGACCGCGGGAGGCGTCCTACGAGCAGTACTTC; CDR3 protein: CASSGPREASYEQYF
J gene: TRBJ1-2; clone size: NA; V gene: TRBV9; D gene: NA; CDR3 DNA: TGTGCCAGCAGCTATGGTCCTAACCCCACTAACTATGGCTACACCTTC; CDR3 protein: CASSYGPNPTNYGYTF
J gene: TRBJ1-2; clone size: NA; V gene: TRBV2; D gene: NA; CDR3 DNA: TGTGCCAGCAGCTCCACTTCACTGGTCTGGGGCTACACCTTC; CDR3 protein: CASSSTSLVWGYTF
J gene: TRBJ2-7; clone size: NA; V gene: TRBV28; D gene: TRBD2; CDR3 DNA: TGTGCCAGCAGCCCTAGCGGGAGTTCCTACGAGCAGTACTTC; CDR3 protein: CASSPSGSSYEQYF
J gene: TRBJ1-1; clone size: NA; V gene: TRBV6-5; D gene: TRBD1; CDR3 DNA: TGTGCCAGCAGTTACGAGGGACAGGGGGCGTGGGAAGCTTTCTTT; CDR3 protein: CASSYEGQGAWEAFF
J gene: TRBJ1-5; clone size: few; V gene: TRBV28; D gene: NA; CDR3 DNA: TGTGCCAGCAGTACCCCGGGGGGAGACTATCAGCCCCAGCATTTT; CDR3 protein: CASSTPGGDYQPQHF
J gene: TRBJ2-2; clone size: NA; V gene: TRBV5-1; D gene: TRBD1; CDR3 DNA: TGCGCCAGCAGCTACAGGGGAGTCACCGGGGAGCTGTTTTTT; CDR3 protein: CASSYRGVTGELFF
J gene: TRBJ2-2; clone size: NA; V gene: TRBV5-6; D gene: NA; CDR3 DNA: TGTGCCAGCAGCCCAGGATATAGTAGTAGCACCGGGGAGCTGTTTTTT; CDR3 protein: CASSPGYSSSTGELFF
J gene: TRBJ2-3; clone size: NA; V gene: TRBV19; D gene: TRBD1; CDR3 DNA: TGTGCCAGCTCAGATATCCGGGACAGATACACAGATACGCAGTATTTT; CDR3 protein: CASSDIRDRYTDTQYF
J gene: TRBJ1-3; clone size: few; V gene: TRBV19; D gene: TRBD1; CDR3 DNA: TGTGCCAGTAGCCCGACAGGGGTACCTGGAAACACCATATATTTT; CDR3 protein: CASSPTGVPGNTIYF
J gene: TRBJ2-1; clone size: NA; V gene: TRBV4-1; D gene: TRBD1; CDR3 DNA: TGCGCCAGCAGCCAAGATAGGGGACAGGCGAAGTTCTTC; CDR3 protein: CASSQDRGQAKFF
J gene: TRBJ1-5; clone size: once; V gene: TRBV2; D gene: TRBD1; CDR3 DNA: TGTGCCAGCACCCTGGACAGGGGGCTCAGCAATCAGCCCCAGCATTTT; CDR3 protein: CASTLDRGLSNQPQHF